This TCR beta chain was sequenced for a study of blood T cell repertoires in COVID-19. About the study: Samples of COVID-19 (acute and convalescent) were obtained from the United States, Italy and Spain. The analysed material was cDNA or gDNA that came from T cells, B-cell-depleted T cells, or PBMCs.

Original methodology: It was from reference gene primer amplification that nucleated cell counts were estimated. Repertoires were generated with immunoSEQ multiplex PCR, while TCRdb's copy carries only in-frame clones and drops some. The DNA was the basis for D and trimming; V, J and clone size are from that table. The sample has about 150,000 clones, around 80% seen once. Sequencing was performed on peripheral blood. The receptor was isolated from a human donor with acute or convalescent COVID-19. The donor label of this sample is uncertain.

This CDR3 reads CASSPLLAGADTQYF. The CDR3 bases are TGTGCCAGCTCACCACTTCTGGCAGGGGCAGATACGCAGTATTTT. The chain combines TRBV18 with TRBJ2-3; D perhaps matches TRBD1 (6 bases). This CDR3 contains 15 residues. CDR1 and CDR2 (germline): KGHSH, LQKENI. Deletions cut 1 base from V and 4 bases from J, with 12 bases between.